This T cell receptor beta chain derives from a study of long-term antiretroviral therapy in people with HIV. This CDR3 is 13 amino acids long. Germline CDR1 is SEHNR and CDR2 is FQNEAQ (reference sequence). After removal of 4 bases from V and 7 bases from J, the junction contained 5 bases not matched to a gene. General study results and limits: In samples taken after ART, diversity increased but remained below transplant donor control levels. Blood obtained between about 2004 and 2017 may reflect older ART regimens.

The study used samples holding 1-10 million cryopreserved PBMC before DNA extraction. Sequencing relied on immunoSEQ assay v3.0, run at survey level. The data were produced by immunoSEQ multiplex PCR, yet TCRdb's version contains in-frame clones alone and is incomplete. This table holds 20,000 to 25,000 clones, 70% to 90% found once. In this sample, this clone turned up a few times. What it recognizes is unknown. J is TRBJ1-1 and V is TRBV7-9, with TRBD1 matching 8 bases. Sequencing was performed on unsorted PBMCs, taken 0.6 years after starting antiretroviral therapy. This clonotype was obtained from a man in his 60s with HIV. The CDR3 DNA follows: TGTGCCAGCAGCTCGGACAGGGCATTTGAAGCTTTCTTT. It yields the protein CASSSDRAFEAFF.